This T cell receptor (beta chain) emerged from a study of cytomegalovirus exposure and HLA in healthy donors. Primers: 60 Vbeta forward and 13 Jbeta reverse. Sequencing used immunoSEQ multiplex PCR; TCRdb keeps in-frame clones, though not all of them. Of 140,000 to 150,000 clones in the sample, around four fifths were seen once. Notes on the study in general: Indistinguishability led to the exclusion of some V segments, TRBV6-2 and TRBV6-3 included. Earlier results showed most TCR beta V segments being productive about 87% or about 30% of the time. Analyses of presence and absence presupposed an approximately uniform sequencing depth across donors.

The donors gave bone marrow, and they were healthy. CDR3 size: 14 residues. V shed 5 bases, J shed 6 bases, and the junction held 9 bases outside the gene matches. The germline gives CDR1 SGHTA, CDR2 FQGNSA. As regards this clone: Its target is unknown.

The sequence was collected from a male donor in good health and CMV-seronegative. V gene TRBV7-2 combines with J gene TRBJ1-1; 7 bases map to TRBD1. The sample was PBMCs. The chain's CDR3 is CASSLRQGLSEAFF. The CDR3 DNA reads as TGTGCCAGCAGCCTCAGACAGGGCTTATCTGAAGCTTTCTTT.